Below are 17 T cell receptor beta chains sequenced from a single sample in a study of T cell changes during pregnancy in multiple sclerosis. The assay was immunoSEQ multiplex PCR, and TCRdb's table has in-frame clones only and misses some. The sample has under 55,000 clones, over 85% seen once. The sample was CD4+ T cells from peripheral blood mononuclear cells, taken before pregnancy. These receptors were taken from a female donor with multiple sclerosis, enrolled in a pregnancy study.

The gene calls are TRBV7-2 and TRBJ2-4; TRBD2 aligns across 12 bases. Trimming removed 1 base from V and 1 base from J; junction bases left unmatched: 5. The germline V gene encodes CDR1 SGHTA and CDR2 FQGNSA. The CDR3 is 18 amino acids. The CDR3 nucleotides are TGTGCCAGCAGCTTAGGACTAGCGGGAGTTAAGGCCAAAAACATTCAGTACTTC. It specifies CASSLGLAGVKAKNIQYF.

In DNA, the CDR3 is TGTGCCAGCAGTTGGGGGCGCAATCAGCCCCAGCATTTT. The encoded protein is CASSWGRNQPQHF. The chain carries TRBV27 and TRBJ1-5; maybe TRBD1 (6 bases). The germline CDR1 and CDR2 sequences are MNHEY and SMNVEV (reference sequence). V was shortened by 4 bases and J by 2 bases, with 6 bases between the two germline ends. The CDR3 contains 13 residues.

The chain links TRBV7-9 to TRBJ2-7; 7 bases agree with TRBD2. The germline CDR1 and CDR2 sequences are SEHNR and FQNEAQ (reference sequence). J gave up 5 bases and V 3 bases, and 10 bases lay outside the gene matches. The CDR3 totals 15 residues. In DNA, the CDR3 is TGTGCCAGCAGCTTTAGGGCGGGAGAAGCAGACGAGCAGTACTTC. Its protein product is CASSFRAGEADEQYF.

This clone was counted between two and nine times. The V and J genes are TRBV9 and TRBJ1-4; 10 nucleotides line up with TRBD1. J lost 8 bases, V lost 4 bases, and 8 bases had no gene match. The CDR3 length is 15 residues. Germline V gene data show CDR1 as SGDLS and CDR2 as YYNGEE. CDR3 DNA sequence: TGTGCCAGCAGCATCCGGACAGGGGGAGGAGAAAAACTGTTTTTT. It yields the protein CASSIRTGGGEKLFF.

The chain recombines TRBV14 with TRBJ2-2, with a weak D call TRBD2 (6 bases). The V end was cut by 4 bases, the J end by 6 bases, with 15 bases between. Germline V gene data show CDR1 as SGHDN and CDR2 as FVKESK. The CDR3 sequence is 15 residues long. CDR3 protein: CASSPTRFAAGELFF. The CDR3 nucleotides are TGTGCCAGCAGCCCGACTAGATTTGCAGCCGGGGAGCTGTTTTTT.

The V gene is TRBV7-8, the J gene TRBJ2-5; maybe TRBD2 (6 bases). This CDR3 has 15 amino acids. CDR1 and CDR2 from the germline V gene are SGHVS and FQNEAQ. Trimming removed 4 bases at V and 4 bases at J, with 16 bases between. DNA for the CDR3: TGTGCCAGCAGCTCCAACACCGGGAGCGGAGAGACCCAGTACTTC. This codes for CASSSNTGSGETQYF.

This chain joins TRBV7-2 and TRBJ2-1; D is unresolved. Trimming shortened V by 2 bases and J by 10 bases, and 12 bases separated the two germline ends. Germline loops: CDR1 SGHTA, CDR2 FQGNSA. The CDR3 is made up of 13 amino acids. CDR3: CASSLNYRREQFF. Here the CDR3 DNA reads TGTGCCAGCAGCTTAAACTACCGTCGGGAGCAGTTCTTC. The full variable domain, its missing parts supplied by reference TRBV7-2 and TRBJ2-1, is GAGVSQSPSNKVTEKGKDVELRCDPISGHTALYWYRQSLGQGLEFLIYFQGNSAPDKSGLPSDRFSAERTGGSVSTLTIQRTQQEDSAVYLCASSLNYRREQFFGPGTRLTVL.

The J gene is TRBJ1-2, the V gene TRBV28; no reliable D call. Per the germline V gene, CDR1 is MDHEN and CDR2 is SYDVKM. The CDR3 loop spans 11 amino acids. V was shortened by 6 bases and J by 7 bases, with 9 bases between the two germline ends. CDR3 DNA: TGTGCCAGCAGGTTCAGAGGTGGCTACACCTTC. Translation gives CASRFRGGYTF.

The V and J genes are TRBV7-9 and TRBJ2-7, with D possibly being TRBD1 (5 bases). CDR1 and CDR2 from the germline V gene are SEHNR and FQNEAQ (reference sequence). Trimming stripped 7 bases from V and 0 bases from J, with 13 bases between. The CDR3 consists of 14 residues. The DNA of the CDR3 is TGTGCCAGCAATCTGACAGAGAGCTCCTACGAGCAGTACTTC. Amino acids: CASNLTESSYEQYF.

The chain is built from TRBV5-1 and TRBJ2-3; no clear D. This CDR3 contains 16 residues. CDR1 is SGHRS and CDR2 is YFSETQ in the germline V gene. Deletions cut 0 bases from V and 0 bases from J, with 11 bases between. CDR3 DNA: TGCGCCAGCAGCTTGGACTCGAGTACTAGCACAGATACGCAGTATTTT. This translates into CASSLDSSTSTDTQYF.

The chain recombines TRBV2 with TRBJ2-3, with D possibly matching TRBD2 (6 bases). V shed 8 bases and J shed 2 bases, with 17 bases lying between them. Germline V CDR1 and CDR2: SNHLY, FYNNEI. The length of the CDR3 is 15 residues. The CDR3 is CASVPGLWTTDTQYF. CDR3 DNA: TGTGCCAGCGTCCCGGGACTTTGGACCACAGATACGCAGTATTTT.

The CDR3 spells CASSEMGRGEKLFF. CDR3 in DNA: TGTGCCAGCAGTGAAATGGGGCGCGGTGAAAAACTGTTTTTT. V and J are TRBV6-1 and TRBJ1-4, with D possibly TRBD1 on 5 matching bases. Germline V gene sequence: CDR1 MNHNS, CDR2 SASEGT. Trimming removed 2 bases at V and 7 bases at J, with 11 bases between. This CDR3 is 14 amino acids long.

The rearrangement joins TRBV2 to TRBJ1-3; no reliable D call. Germline V gives CDR1 SNHLY, CDR2 FYNNEI. V was shortened by 4 bases and J by 0 bases, with 16 bases between the two germline ends. The CDR3 covers 17 residues. The CDR3 nucleotides are TGTGCCAGCAGTGTTTCCACAACACGGAGCTCTGGAAACACCATATATTTT. As protein: CASSVSTTRSSGNTIYF.

V is TRBV11-2 and J is TRBJ1-2; 9 positions agree with TRBD1. This CDR3 comprises 16 residues. J lost 5 bases, V lost 4 bases, and 11 bases had no gene match. In germline, CDR1 is SGHAT, CDR2 FQNNGV. Here the CDR3 reads CASSSYRDRADYGYTF. CDR3 bases: TGTGCCAGCAGCTCCTACCGGGACAGGGCCGATTATGGCTACACCTTC.

The rearrangement links TRBV5-1 to TRBJ1-3; 8 bases match TRBD1. Trimming removed 4 bases from V and 2 bases from J; junction bases left unmatched: 14. The CDR3 covers 18 residues. The germline CDR1 and CDR2 sequences are SGHRS and YFSETQ. The DNA for the CDR3 is TGCGCCAGCAGCCTTTCAAACCGGGGACAGGAGGCTGGAAACACCATATATTTT. It is translated as CASSLSNRGQEAGNTIYF.

The chain employs TRBV10-3 and TRBJ2-7; D is possibly TRBD1 (7 bases). The CDR3 sequence is 13 residues long. The germline V and J ends were trimmed by 4 bases and 5 bases, with 12 bases remaining between them. The germline V gene encodes CDR1 ENHRY and CDR2 SYGVKD. The CDR3 spells CAISGPRGDEQYF. The DNA for the CDR3 is TGTGCCATCAGTGGCCCCAGGGGGGACGAGCAGTACTTC.

This clone was recorded once. The V call is TRBV4-2, the J call TRBJ2-3, with 12 bases fitting TRBD2. Per the germline V gene, CDR1 is LGHNA and CDR2 is YNFKEQ. V shed 0 bases and J 4 bases; nucleotides not matched to a gene: 11. The CDR3 length is 19 residues. CDR3 sequence: CASSQDPLAGGSVADTQYF. For the CDR3, the DNA is TGTGCCAGCAGCCAAGATCCACTAGCGGGAGGCTCAGTCGCAGATACGCAGTATTTT.